The table lists the clone carrying this T cell receptor (beta chain) with a count of one. The antigen is undetermined. Sequenced by immunoSEQ multiplex PCR; TCRdb stores in-frame clones only, minus some. This table has 200,000 or so clones, around 80% appearing once. This sample stems from a study of cytomegalovirus exposure and HLA in healthy donors. Separate from the 666-subject first cohort, the roughly 120-subject validation cohort was the one that the donors belonged to. CDR3 length: 17 residues. Germline V lookup: CDR1 SNHLY, CDR2 FYNNEI. The J segment lost 4 bases and the V segment lost 5 bases, leaving 11 bases of the junction unmatched. Whole-study results and caveats: Cytomegalovirus association was listed for 150 to 200 TCR beta chains.

The rearrangement uses TRBV2 and TRBJ2-7; TRBD2 agrees at 13 bases. This receptor was obtained from a woman in her 30s in good health and CMV-seropositive. Specimen: PBMCs. Written as DNA, the CDR3 is TGTGCCAGCAGTCCGAGTGGACTAGCGGGAGTTTTTTACGAGCAGTACTTC. This codes for CASSPSGLAGVFYEQYF.